A single T cell receptor beta chain is shown here with its context. The sample originates from a study of blood T cell repertoires in COVID-19. About the research overall: Acute and convalescent COVID-19 samples came from the United States, Italy and Spain. In each case, the material was cDNA or gDNA derived from T cells, B-cell-depleted T cells, or PBMCs.

Under the authors' procedure: For nucleated cells, counts were estimated from reference gene primer amplification. Clones were sequenced by immunoSEQ multiplex PCR, and TCRdb holds only the in-frame ones, with some missing. That table gives V, J and clone size, and the DNA gave D and trimming. The sample carries a few hundred thousand clones, roughly 88% recorded once. This CDR3 has 14 amino acids. V was trimmed by 2 bases and J by 3 bases, leaving 8 bases between them. Germline loops: CDR1 MNHEY, CDR2 SVGAGI. The clonotype was recovered from a woman aged 40-49 years who had recovered from COVID-19. The chain carries TRBV6-5 and TRBJ1-3, with no clear D. Input material: peripheral blood. CDR3: CASSYGGFGNTIYF. Written as DNA, the CDR3 is TGTGCCAGCAGTTACGGTGGCTTTGGAAACACCATATATTTT.